This T cell receptor beta chain was documented in a study of metastatic and nonmetastatic thyroid tumors. On the study more broadly: Patients with malignant and benign thyroid disease provided blood and tumor or nodule tissue, whose repertoires were compared.

Germline V CDR1 and CDR2: MNHNS, SASEGT. CDR3 length: 14 amino acids. The V segment lost 11 bases and the J segment 7 bases; nucleotides outside the gene matches: 11. This clone was picked up many times. Thyroid surgery was preceded by no treatment in any patient. TCRdb reprocessed the PCR reads using MiXCR. The table has almost 35,000 clones, about a sixth seen once; the top ten hold nearly 3.5%. The sequence derives from a female donor with papillary thyroid cancer or a benign thyroid nodule (not recorded which). Some clones in this sample may be carry-over from other donors' samples. The rearrangement joins TRBV6-1 to TRBJ1-6, with 7 bases fitting TRBD1. The sample comprised blood. CDR3 sequence: CAGSQGYENSPLHF. The CDR3 region has the DNA TGTGCCGGCTCACAGGGGTATGAGAATTCACCCCTCCACTTT.